The 2 T cell receptor beta chains below were found in one sample sequenced in a study of T cells in Graves' hyperthyroidism and ophthalmopathy. Amplified TCR beta CDR3 regions derived from RNA transcripts. TCR CDR3 regions were first amplified by RT-PCR with HTBI primers. TCRdb used MiXCR to reprocess the multiplex PCR reads, holding one entry per CDR3 protein. The repertoire holds fewer than 650,000 distinct CDR3 sequences, with 40% to 55% as singletons. Sequenced input: peripheral blood or thyroid tissue (not recorded which). The receptors stem from an adult woman with Graves' disease, either hyperthyroidism or ophthalmopathy (not recorded which).

Points on this clonotype: One end of the junction does not line up with germline, which may come from a read error. This sequence joins TRBV19 and TRBJ1-1; 10 bases match TRBD1. CDR3 length: 15 amino acids. CDR1 and CDR2 from the germline V gene are LNHDA and SQIVND (reference sequence). The CDR3 coding sequence is TGTGCCAGTATTCCCATGGGACAGGGGAACGCTGAAGCTTTCTTT. Its translation: CASIPMGQGNAEAFF.

This clonotype was picked up a small number of times. V and J are TRBV20-1 and TRBJ1-6; the D gene is possibly TRBD1 (5 bases). Germline values: CDR1 DFQATT, CDR2 SNEGSKA (reference sequence). The V and J ends lost 5 bases and 5 bases respectively, with 13 bases between them. The CDR3 covers 14 residues. The CDR3 nucleotides are TGCAGTGCTCCGGGACGGGGCAATAATTCACCCCTCCACTTT. This codes for CSAPGRGNNSPLHF.